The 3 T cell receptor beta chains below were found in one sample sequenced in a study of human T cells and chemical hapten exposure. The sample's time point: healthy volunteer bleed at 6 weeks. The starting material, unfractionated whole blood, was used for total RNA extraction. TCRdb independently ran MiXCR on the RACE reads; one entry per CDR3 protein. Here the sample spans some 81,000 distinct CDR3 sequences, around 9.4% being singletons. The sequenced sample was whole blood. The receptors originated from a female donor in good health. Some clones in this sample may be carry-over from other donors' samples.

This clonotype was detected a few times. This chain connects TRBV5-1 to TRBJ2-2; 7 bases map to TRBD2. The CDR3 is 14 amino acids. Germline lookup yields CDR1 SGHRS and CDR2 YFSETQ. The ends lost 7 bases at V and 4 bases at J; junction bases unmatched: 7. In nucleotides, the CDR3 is TGCGCCAGCCGGCCCCCGGGAGGCACCGGGGAGCTGTTTTTT. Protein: CASRPPGGTGELFF.

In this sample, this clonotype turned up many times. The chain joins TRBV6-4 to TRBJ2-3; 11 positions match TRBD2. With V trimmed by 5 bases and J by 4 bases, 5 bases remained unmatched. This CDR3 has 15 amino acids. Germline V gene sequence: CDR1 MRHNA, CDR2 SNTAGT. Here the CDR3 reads CASSSPSGRSDTQYF. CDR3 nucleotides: TGTGCCAGCAGTTCGCCTAGCGGGAGGTCAGATACGCAGTATTTT.

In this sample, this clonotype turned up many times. The CDR3 here is CSVVTVQETQYF. CDR3 DNA: TGCAGCGTTGTTACGGTCCAAGAGACCCAGTACTTC. The chain is built from TRBV29-1 and TRBJ2-5; D is uncertain. The CDR3 is made up of 12 amino acids. V lost 4 bases to trimming and J lost 1 base, with 7 bases between them. Per germline, CDR1 SQVTM and CDR2 ANQGSEA.